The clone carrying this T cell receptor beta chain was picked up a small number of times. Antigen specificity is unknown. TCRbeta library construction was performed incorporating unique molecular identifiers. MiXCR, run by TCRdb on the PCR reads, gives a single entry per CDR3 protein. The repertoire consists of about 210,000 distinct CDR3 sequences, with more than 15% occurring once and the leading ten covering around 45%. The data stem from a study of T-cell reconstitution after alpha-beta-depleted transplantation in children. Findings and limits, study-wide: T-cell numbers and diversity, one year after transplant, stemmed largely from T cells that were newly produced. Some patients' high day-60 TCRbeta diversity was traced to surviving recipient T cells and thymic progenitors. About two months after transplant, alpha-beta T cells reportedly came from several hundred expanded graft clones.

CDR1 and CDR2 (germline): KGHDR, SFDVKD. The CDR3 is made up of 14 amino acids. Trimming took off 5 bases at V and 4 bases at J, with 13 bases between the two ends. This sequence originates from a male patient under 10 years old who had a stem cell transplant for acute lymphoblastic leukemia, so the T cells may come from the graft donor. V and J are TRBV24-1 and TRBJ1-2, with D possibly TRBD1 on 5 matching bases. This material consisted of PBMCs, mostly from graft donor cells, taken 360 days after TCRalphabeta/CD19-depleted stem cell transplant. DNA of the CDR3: TGTGCCACCAGTGCTACCGGGACCGTCTATGGCTACACCTTC. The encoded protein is CATSATGTVYGYTF.